Below are 17 T cell receptor beta chains sequenced from a single sample in a study of blood T cells in healthy people across ages. Through a sample-barcoded 5' primer and a J-beta primer mix, a second PCR was run for roughly 6 to 12 cycles. MiXCR, run by TCRdb on the 5' RACE reads, gives a single entry per CDR3 protein. The table includes about 1.4 million distinct CDR3 sequences, roughly 64% detected once. The material sequenced was blood. The receptors were sampled from a young man in good health.

This clonotype was seen only a few times. The rearrangement joins TRBV29-1 to TRBJ2-1; TRBD2 agrees at 16 bases. CDR3 length: 15 residues. Germline V lookup: CDR1 SQVTM, CDR2 ANQGSEA. Trimming at V came to 6 bases and at J to 5 bases, leaving 4 bases not matched to a gene. CDR3 DNA sequence: TGCAGCGTAGACGGGACTAGCGGGAGGGACAATGAGCAGTTCTTC. Translating gives CSVDGTSGRDNEQFF.

The rearrangement uses TRBV20-1 and TRBJ2-7, with 12 positions matching TRBD2. The V gene end was trimmed by 5 bases and the J gene end by 1 base; junction bases not matched to a gene: 6. The CDR3 length is 15 residues. Germline lookup yields CDR1 DFQATT and CDR2 SNEGSKA (reference sequence). CDR3 coding DNA: TGCAGTGCTTACGGACTAGCGGGGATATCCTACGAGCAGTACTTC. Residues: CSAYGLAGISYEQYF.

The V gene is TRBV25-1, the J gene TRBJ1-2; TRBD1 agrees at 7 bases. Per the germline V gene, CDR1 is MGHDK and CDR2 is SYGVNS. This CDR3 has 14 amino acids. V lost 5 bases and J lost 4; bases outside the gene matches: 7. CDR3 sequence reads: CASSPTGLSYGYTF. Here the CDR3 DNA reads TGTGCCAGCAGTCCGACAGGGTTATCCTATGGCTACACCTTC.

This sequence joins TRBV4-1 and TRBJ2-1; a weak D match, TRBD2 (5 bases). Germline lookup yields CDR1 MGHRA and CDR2 YSYEKL. CDR3 length equals 14 residues. The V gene lost 1 base and the J gene lost 8 bases, with 12 bases spanning the gap. The CDR3 coding sequence is TGCGCCAGCAGCCAAGCAAGGAGGTTCGATGAGCAGTTCTTC. Translating it yields CASSQARRFDEQFF.

The chain couples TRBV20-1 to TRBJ2-7, with TRBD2 identical over 8 bases. CDR1 is DFQATT, CDR2 SNEGSKA, per germline (reference sequence). J gave up 1 base and V 3 bases, and 5 bases lay outside the gene matches. The CDR3 covers 14 residues. The CDR3 region is CSASAGGASYEQYF. Here the CDR3 DNA reads TGCAGTGCTAGTGCCGGGGGGGCATCCTACGAGCAGTACTTC.

The chain combines TRBV15 with TRBJ1-5; D unresolved. In germline, CDR1 is LNHNV, CDR2 YYDKDF (reference sequence). Deletions cut 3 bases from V and 3 bases from J, with 15 bases between. This CDR3 has 16 residues. The CDR3 here is CATSSAFDRHNQPQHF. As DNA, the CDR3 is TGTGCCACCAGCAGCGCCTTTGACCGCCACAATCAGCCCCAGCATTTT.

The rearrangement joins TRBV2 to TRBJ1-4, with D unresolved. V dropped 10 bases and J dropped 7 bases, with 13 bases sitting between them. Germline loops: CDR1 SNHLY, CDR2 FYNNEI. This CDR3 is built from 12 residues. The DNA for the CDR3 is TGTGCCAAGGGAGGGATACGTGAAAAACTGTTTTTT. Encoded protein: CAKGGIREKLFF.

The chain employs TRBV11-1 and TRBJ2-1; unclear D gene. Germline CDR1 and CDR2: SGHAT and FQDESV (reference sequence). The V and J ends lost 1 base and 5 bases respectively, with 12 bases between them. The CDR3 has 15 amino acids. CDR3 residues: CASSLGAGINNEQFF. The CDR3 nucleotides are TGTGCCAGCAGCTTAGGGGCAGGCATAAACAATGAGCAGTTCTTC.

The chain recombines TRBV12-3 or TRBV12-4 with TRBJ2-1; D is possibly TRBD2 (5 bases). The CDR3 extends over 14 amino acids. With 3 bases removed from V and 6 bases from J, the gap between germline ends came to 12 bases. CDR3 nucleotides: TGTGCCAGCAGTTTTTTGTTGAGCGGCAATGAGCAGTTCTTC. It specifies CASSFLLSGNEQFF.

Many counts were recorded for this clonotype. This chain connects TRBV7-2 to TRBJ2-3; TRBD2 agrees at 7 bases. The V and J ends lost 5 bases and 2 bases, in that order; junction bases with no gene match: 7. CDR3 length equals 15 residues. Germline V gene data show CDR1 as SGHTA and CDR2 as FQGNSA. The CDR3 sequence: CASSPGRPDTDTQYF. Here the CDR3 DNA reads TGTGCCAGCAGCCCCGGGAGGCCTGACACAGATACGCAGTATTTT.

Notes on this clonotype: The junction departs from the called germline gene at one end, perhaps through a read error. The chain combines TRBV7-9 with TRBJ2-3; 8 positions agree with TRBD1. The CDR3 loop spans 16 amino acids. Germline V CDR1 and CDR2: SEHNR, FQNEAQ (reference sequence). CDR3 residues: CANSLGTGRSTDTQYF. The CDR3 DNA reads as TGTGCCAACAGCTTAGGGACAGGCCGATCCACAGATACGCAGTATTTT.

This clonotype was observed at least ten times. The V and J genes are TRBV18 and TRBJ2-5, with D hard to call. The V end lost 8 bases, the J end lost 5 bases, and 9 bases lay between the germline ends. The CDR3 has 11 residues. CDR1 KGHSH and CDR2 LQKENI come from the germline V gene. CDR3 sequence: CASSPRETQYF. The CDR3 region has the DNA TGTGCCAGCAGTCCCAGGGAGACCCAGTACTTC.

This clonotype has only a few counts. The gene calls are TRBV28 and TRBJ1-2; possibly TRBD1 for D (6 bases). The CDR3 loop spans 16 amino acids. Germline CDR1 MDHEN, CDR2 SYDVKM. V lost 6 bases and J lost 4, with 21 bases in between. This chain's CDR3 is CASSQGSLQGVYGYTF. CDR3 nucleotide sequence: TGTGCCAGCAGCCAGGGCTCCTTACAGGGAGTCTATGGCTACACCTTC.

The chain employs TRBV20-1 and TRBJ2-3; D might be TRBD1 or TRBD2, each matching 6 bases. Germline V gene lookup returns CDR1 DFQATT and CDR2 SNEGSKA (reference sequence). Trimming shortened V by 0 bases and J by 2 bases, and 12 bases separated the two germline ends. CDR3 length: 15 residues. CDR3 sequence reads: CSAREGAGTTDTQYF. The CDR3 coding sequence is TGCAGTGCTAGAGAGGGGGCGGGAACCACAGATACGCAGTATTTT.

This chain joins TRBV27 and TRBJ1-6; no reliable D call. The V end lost 5 bases, the J end lost 13 bases, and 15 bases lay between the germline ends. Germline CDR1 reads MNHEY; CDR2 reads SMNVEV (reference sequence). The CDR3 totals 13 residues. The CDR3 here is CASSALGSGPLHF. In nucleotides, the CDR3 is TGTGCCAGCAGTGCGCTCGGGAGCGGGCCCCTCCACTTT.

This sequence joins TRBV14 and TRBJ2-1; D unclear. V gave up 0 bases and J gave up 9 bases, with 9 bases separating them. The CDR3 totals 13 residues. CDR1 SGHDN and CDR2 FVKESK come from the germline V gene. The CDR3 DNA sequence: TGTGCCAGCAGCCAAGAACTGAATGGTGAGCAGTTCTTC. It yields the protein CASSQELNGEQFF.

The chain links TRBV5-1 to TRBJ2-3; D possibly corresponds to TRBD1 (6 bases). Germline CDR1 is SGHRS and CDR2 is YFSETQ. The V end was cut by 4 bases, the J end by 0 bases, with 12 bases between. The CDR3 has 15 amino acids. CDR3 sequence reads: CASSEGTISTDTQYF. The CDR3 nucleotides read TGCGCCAGCAGCGAGGGGACAATTAGCACAGATACGCAGTATTTT.